The next 8 T cell receptor beta chains were all read from a single sample in a study of breast tumors, draining lymph nodes, adjacent tissues. TCRdb reprocessed the multiplex PCR reads via MiXCR and lists one record per CDR3 protein. Counted here are 70,000 to 95,000 distinct CDR3 sequences, approximately 19% occurring once; the ten biggest clones make up roughly 2.4%. The lymph nodes were axillary draining lymph nodes from breast cancer patients. The sample was axillary lymph node tissue. The receptor set was obtained from a female donor with breast cancer. Some clones in this sample may be carry-over from other donors' samples.

This clonotype was counted many times. CDR3 coding DNA: TGTGCCAGCAGCTTATCGCCAGTTGTCTCCTACGAGCAGTACTTC. As protein: CASSLSPVVSYEQYF. The chain has TRBV7-2 and TRBJ2-7; the D is unclear. The CDR3 length is 15 residues. V lost 2 bases and J 0 bases, leaving 11 bases between the germline ends. From germline, CDR1 is SGHTA and CDR2 FQGNSA.

This clonotype was found many times. The rearrangement joins TRBV24-1 to TRBJ2-3; D unresolved. The CDR3 runs 18 residues. Germline CDR1 KGHDR, CDR2 SFDVKD. Trimming stripped 2 bases from V and 4 bases from J, with 21 bases between. DNA for the CDR3: TGTGCCACCAGTGATTCTCCAGGCGGAGATCCTACGGCAGATACGCAGTATTTT. This gives the protein CATSDSPGGDPTADTQYF.

This clonotype was seen ten or more times. The genes are TRBV2 and TRBJ2-7; D ambiguous. The V end lost 6 bases, the J end lost 3 bases, and 18 bases lay between the germline ends. CDR1 is SNHLY and CDR2 is FYNNEI in the germline V gene. The CDR3 consists of 15 residues. CDR3 amino acids: CASSPPQTLSYEQYF. CDR3 nucleotides: TGTGCCAGCAGCCCGCCTCAGACCCTGAGCTACGAGCAGTACTTC.

This clonotype was seen at least ten times. The genes are TRBV30 and TRBJ2-1, with unresolved D. This CDR3 contains 12 residues. Between the trimmed V and J ends, which lost 1 base and 4 bases, there was a span of 5 bases. Germline CDR1 reads GTSNPN; CDR2 reads SVGIG (reference sequence). The CDR3 nucleotides read TGTGCCTGGAGTGACAGTTACAATGAGCAGTTCTTC. Its translation: CAWSDSYNEQFF.

This clonotype showed up many times. The V gene is TRBV7-2, the J gene TRBJ1-2; 7 bases match TRBD1. The length of the CDR3 is 15 residues. Per the germline V gene, CDR1 is SGHTA and CDR2 is FQGNSA. V lost 4 bases and J lost 4; bases outside the gene matches: 9. In DNA form, the CDR3 reads TGTGCCAGCAGCTCAGGACAGGCAAGCTTCTATGGCTACACCTTC. Its translation: CASSSGQASFYGYTF.

This clonotype has ten or more counts. The V call is TRBV9, the J call TRBJ2-1; 12 bases agree with TRBD2. Trimming cost V 3 bases and J 6 bases; bases outside gene matches: 7. Germline V lookup: CDR1 SGDLS, CDR2 YYNGEE. There are 16 residues in the CDR3. CDR3 in DNA: TGTGCCAGCAGCGCACTAGCGGGAGGAATCACCAATGAGCAGTTCTTC. This translates into CASSALAGGITNEQFF.

The chain combines TRBV4-3 with TRBJ2-1, with 8 bases fitting TRBD2. The CDR3 totals 18 residues. J lost 7 bases, V lost 0 bases, and 14 bases had no gene match. Germline V gives CDR1 LGHNA, CDR2 YSLEER. The CDR3: CASSQDLNGRALRNEQFF. The CDR3 region has the DNA TGCGCCAGCAGCCAAGATCTTAACGGGAGGGCCCTCCGGAATGAGCAGTTCTTC.

This clonotype came up a few times. The chain carries TRBV2 and TRBJ1-1; 7 nucleotides line up with TRBD1. The CDR3 has 12 amino acids. Germline CDR1 reads SNHLY; CDR2 reads FYNNEI. The V segment lost 6 bases and the J segment 10 bases; nucleotides outside the gene matches: 8. CDR3 in amino acids: CASSTRDRSAFF. The CDR3 DNA sequence: TGTGCCAGCAGCACGAGGGACAGATCAGCTTTCTTT.